This entry is about one T cell receptor (beta chain). The entry originates in a study of blood T cell repertoires in COVID-19. Across the whole study: The samples span acute and convalescent COVID-19 from the United States, Italy and Spain. Nucleic acid was either cDNA or gDNA, and it came from T cells, B-cell-depleted T cells, or PBMCs.

CDR3 length: 19 amino acids. V was pared by 0 bases and J by 4 bases, with 15 bases of the junction left unmatched. Germline CDR1 LGHNA, CDR2 YNFKEQ. In the original processing: Scientists estimated how many nucleated cells there were by amplifying reference gene primers. Sequencing used immunoSEQ multiplex PCR; TCRdb keeps in-frame clones, though not all of them. Clonal size and the V and J genes are those of that table, whereas D and trimming came from the DNA. The top ten clones hold roughly 3.7% of a sample with about 380,000 clones, less than 85% of them seen once. The J gene is TRBJ1-2, the V gene TRBV4-2; 9 bases fit TRBD1. Sample: peripheral blood. This sequence was found in a young woman with acute or convalescent COVID-19. This chain's CDR3 is CASSQDGTTAQGALYGYTF. The DNA of the CDR3 is TGTGCCAGCAGCCAAGATGGGACAACGGCACAGGGGGCCCTCTATGGCTACACCTTC.